Listed below are T cell receptor beta chains from one sample, sequenced in a study of a mutant IDH1 vaccine in newly diagnosed glioma. The data were produced by immunoSEQ multiplex PCR, yet TCRdb's version contains in-frame clones alone and is incomplete. The data contain roughly 50,000 clones, 80% to 85% of them singletons. These receptors' antigens are unknown. Sequencing was performed on PBMCs, taken from a glioma patient whose treatment included an IDH1 peptide vaccine. These receptors originate from a woman aged 40 to 49 with glioma. Some clones in this sample may be carry-over from other donors' samples. The CDR3 runs from the conserved cysteine through the conserved F or W. A D gene is named only where the DNA matches it firmly.

V | D | CDR3
TRBV1 | . | CTSSHRTSGVSYEQYF
TRBV5-8 | . | CASSLFGGETEAFF
TRBV14 | TRBD2 | CASSQDLGGDQYF
TRBV6-1 | TRBD2 | CASSGGLIAGYETQYF
TRBV6-1 | . | CASRPMGGINEKLFF
TRBV19 | TRBD1 | CASSISPGQLYGYTF
TRBV2 | . | CASSGSENTEAFF
TRBV5-1 | . | CASSPRLFGEKLFF
TRBV30 | TRBD2 | CAWSSSGGADTQYF
TRBV2 | TRBD2 | CASEVVLAGEKDTQYF
TRBV27 | . | CASSLEGGITEAFF
TRBV18 | . | CASSLRGGYTF
TRBV6-1 | TRBD1 | CASSEEAGGGGQPQHF
TRBV2 | TRBD2 | CASSEWLAGDTQYF
TRBV30 | . | CAWVQDYGYTF
TRBV6-5 | . | CASRDETGLYEQYF
TRBV5-1 | . | CASSSQGSSGELFF
TRBV10-3 | . | CAVGEPGNTIYF
TRBV5-1 | . | CASSLTGEDYGYTF
TRBV7-9 | TRBD1 | CASSGSRGQGHGYTF
TRBV6-1 | . | CASSERRTTNEKLFF
TRBV5-1 | . | CASSPMGSYNYGYTF
TRBV11-2 | . | CASSPTGRGNQPQHF
TRBV14 | . | CASSQDTRGLETQYF
TRBV7-2 | TRBD1 | CASSLEGTEKGKAFF
TRBV9 | . | CASSVGWRAGYGYTF
TRBV27 | . | CASNTRPRDTEAFF
TRBV4-3 | . | CASSQAYTGELFF
TRBV6-1 | . | CASLERGHLYF
TRBV10-3 | . | CANRGEGKPQHF
TRBV5-8 | TRBD1 | CASTRGQMNTEAFF
TRBV9 | . | CASREGNTGELFF
TRBV7-2 | . | CASSVDTNTEAFF
TRBV18 | . | CASSSTWEGNQPQHF
TRBV5-1 | TRBD2 | CASSLVLAGDEQFF
TRBV5-4 | . | CASSSPKGGRETQYF
TRBV27 | TRBD2 | CASSFLARGVQETQYF
TRBV19 | . | CASSSRTTHRADEQFF
TRBV6-5 | . | CASSYPPSYEQYF
TRBV4-3 | TRBD1 | CASSQDWGQGHEQYF
TRBV5-1 | . | CASSLVRVNTEAFF
TRBV19 | TRBD1 | CASRRQGGEPQHF
TRBV5-1 | . | CASSLFGTNTEAFF
TRBV6-1 | . | CASSPAGGGNEKLFF
TRBV10-1 | TRBD2 | CASSELAGAFSEQFF
TRBV29-1 | . | CSAGQYNTEAFF